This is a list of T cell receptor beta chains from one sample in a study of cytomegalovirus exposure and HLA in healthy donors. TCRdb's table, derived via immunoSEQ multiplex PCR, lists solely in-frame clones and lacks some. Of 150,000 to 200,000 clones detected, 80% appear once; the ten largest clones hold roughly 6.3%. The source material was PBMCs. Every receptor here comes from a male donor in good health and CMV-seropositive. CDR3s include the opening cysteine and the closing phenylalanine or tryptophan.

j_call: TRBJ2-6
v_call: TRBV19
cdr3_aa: CASKGTGISGANVLTF

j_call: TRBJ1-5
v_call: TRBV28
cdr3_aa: CASTVWDSSNQPQHF

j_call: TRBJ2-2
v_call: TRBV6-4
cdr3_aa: CASRGTSPGELFF

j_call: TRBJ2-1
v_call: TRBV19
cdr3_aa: CASSVAGAVYNEQFF

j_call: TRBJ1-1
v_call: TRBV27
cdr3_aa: CASSLVGSEAFF

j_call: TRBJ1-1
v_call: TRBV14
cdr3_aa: CASSQWDRRNTEAFF

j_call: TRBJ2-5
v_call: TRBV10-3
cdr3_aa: CAISESEETQYF

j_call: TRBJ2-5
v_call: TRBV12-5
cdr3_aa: CASGLLVRGGPRTQYF

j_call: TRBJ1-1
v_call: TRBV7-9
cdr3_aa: CASSVRTGNTEAFF

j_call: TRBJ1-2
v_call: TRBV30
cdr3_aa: CAYPGGWSGYTF

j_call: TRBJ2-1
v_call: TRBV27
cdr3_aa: CASSSQRQDHNEQFF

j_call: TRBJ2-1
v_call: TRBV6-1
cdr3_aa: CASRLAGDYNEQFF

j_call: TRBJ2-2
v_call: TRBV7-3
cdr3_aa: CASSSGSGGTGELFF

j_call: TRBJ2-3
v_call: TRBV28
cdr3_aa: CASGSSGPSTDTQYF

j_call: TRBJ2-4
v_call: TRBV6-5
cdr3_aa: CASRPPGFAKNIQYF

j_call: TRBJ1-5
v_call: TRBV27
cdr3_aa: CASRGDFSNQPQHF

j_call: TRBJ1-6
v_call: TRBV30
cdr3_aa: CAWSPQYNSPLHF

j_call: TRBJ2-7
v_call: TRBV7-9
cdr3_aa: CASIGLAGHYEQYF

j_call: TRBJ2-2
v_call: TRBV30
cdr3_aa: CAWRSLTGELFF

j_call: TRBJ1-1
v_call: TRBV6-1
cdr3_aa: CASSGPREAFF

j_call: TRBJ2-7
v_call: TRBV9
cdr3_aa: CASSVGHEAYEQYF

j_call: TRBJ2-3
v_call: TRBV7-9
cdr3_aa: CASRKAGLTDTQYF

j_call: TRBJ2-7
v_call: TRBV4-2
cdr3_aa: CASSQEGLVYEQYF

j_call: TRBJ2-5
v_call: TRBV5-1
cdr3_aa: CASSLTAGGGQETQYF

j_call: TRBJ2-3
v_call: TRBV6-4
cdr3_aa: CASSPSGTRDTQYF

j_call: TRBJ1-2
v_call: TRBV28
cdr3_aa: CALRRPNYGYTF

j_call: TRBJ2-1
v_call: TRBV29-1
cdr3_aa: CSVVSNRGEAYNEQFF

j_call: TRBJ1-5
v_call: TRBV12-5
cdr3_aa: CASGLGQGSNQPQHF

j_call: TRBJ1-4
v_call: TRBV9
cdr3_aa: CASGRAGQGEEKLFF

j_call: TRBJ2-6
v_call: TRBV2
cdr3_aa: CASSLRGNRLSGANVLTF

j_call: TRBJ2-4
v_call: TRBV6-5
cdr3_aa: CASSLTTGRLNIQYF

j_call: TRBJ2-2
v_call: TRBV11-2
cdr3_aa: CASSPPPPPGELFF

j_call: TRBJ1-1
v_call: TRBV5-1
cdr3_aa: CASSSDRGLLTFF

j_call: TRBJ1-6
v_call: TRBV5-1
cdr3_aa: CASSLEQGTSNSPLHF

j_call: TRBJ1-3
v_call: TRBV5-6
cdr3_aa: CASSPSTGSGNTIYF